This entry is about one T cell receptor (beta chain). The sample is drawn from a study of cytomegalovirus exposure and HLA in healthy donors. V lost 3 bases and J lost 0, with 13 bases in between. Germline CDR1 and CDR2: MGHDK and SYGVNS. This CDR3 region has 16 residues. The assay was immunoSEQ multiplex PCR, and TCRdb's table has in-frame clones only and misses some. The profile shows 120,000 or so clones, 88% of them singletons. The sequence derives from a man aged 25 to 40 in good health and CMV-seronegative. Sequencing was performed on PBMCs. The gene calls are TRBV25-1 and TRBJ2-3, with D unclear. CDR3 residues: CASSDLAEQSTDTQYF. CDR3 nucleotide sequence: TGTGCCAGCAGTGATTTGGCAGAACAAAGCACAGATACGCAGTATTTT.